This TCR beta chain emerged from a study of blood T cells in healthy people across ages. Germline values: CDR1 SGHDN, CDR2 FVKESK. The CDR3 spans 15 residues. The V and J ends lost 4 bases and 9 bases respectively, with 21 bases between them. Each donor's blood draw was 7.5 to 10 milliliters of peripheral blood. Isolation per sample recovered at least 6 million PBMCs. The authors ran a second PCR of roughly 6 to 12 cycles using a sample-barcoded 5' primer and a J-beta primer mix. Each CDR3 protein is one row after TCRdb ran MiXCR on the 5' RACE reads. The table lists about 560,000 distinct CDR3 sequences, about 28% of them singletons. These data also formed part of another study, on T cells of mothers and their children. That report notes: From each mother came over 9.5 million TCR beta CDR3 reads, and from each child came roughly 2.9 million.

The TCR sequence derives from a boy aged 2 to 10 in good health. Sequenced sample: blood. The rearrangement uses TRBV14 and TRBJ1-2; D uncertain. CDR3 DNA: TGTGCCAGCAGCCCCTGGACGGCCGGCCGGTTGTGCTACACCTTC. This encodes CASSPWTAGRLCYTF.